One sample yielded the 5 T cell receptor beta chains listed below, sequenced in a study of control samples from healthy donors and cancer patients. Assay: immunoSEQ multiplex PCR; the TCRdb copy retains only in-frame clones and omits some. The table lists tens of thousands of clones, approximately 89% of them singletons. Sequenced input: PBMCs. Receptors were obtained from a man aged 60 to 75 with colorectal cancer.

The rearrangement links TRBV6-5 to TRBJ1-2; D might be TRBD1 (5 bases). Trimming shortened V by 0 bases and J by 6 bases, and 14 bases separated the two germline ends. The CDR3 totals 15 residues. Germline CDR1 MNHEY, CDR2 SVGAGI. CDR3 in amino acids: CASSYSRGWANGYTF. The CDR3, as DNA: TGTGCCAGCAGTTACTCCCGGGGGTGGGCAAATGGCTACACCTTC.

The gene calls are TRBV5-1 and TRBJ2-7; D ambiguous. The CDR3 has 16 amino acids. V was cut by 4 bases and J by 0 bases, with 17 bases left in between. CDR1 is SGHRS and CDR2 is YFSETQ in the germline V gene. CDR3 DNA sequence: TGCGCCAGCAGCCAAAACGGACGGAAGAGCTCCTACGAGCAGTACTTC. This gives the protein CASSQNGRKSSYEQYF.

The chain joins TRBV20-1 to TRBJ2-7; the D gene is possibly TRBD1 (6 bases). Germline CDR1 DFQATT, CDR2 SNEGSKA (reference sequence). The CDR3 sequence is 12 residues long. Deletions cut 3 bases from V and 5 bases from J, with 11 bases between. CDR3 sequence: CSASVKGDEQYF. CDR3 bases: TGCAGTGCTAGTGTTAAGGGGGACGAGCAGTACTTC.

This chain uses TRBV19 with TRBJ1-6; D perhaps matches TRBD1 (5 bases). V was cut by 2 bases and J by 8 bases, with 10 bases left in between. The CDR3 is made up of 14 amino acids. The germline gives CDR1 LNHDA, CDR2 SQIVND (reference sequence). This chain's CDR3 is CASSIRGLDSPLHF. As DNA, the CDR3 is TGTGCCAGTAGTATACGGGGGTTGGATTCACCCCTCCACTTT.

CDR3 in amino acids: CASSQDSQANEKLFF. CDR3 in DNA: TGCGCCAGCAGCCAAGATTCACAGGCTAATGAAAAACTGTTTTTT. The rearrangement joins TRBV4-1 to TRBJ1-4; D possibly corresponds to TRBD1 (5 bases). CDR3 size: 15 residues. The V end lost 0 bases, the J end lost 3 bases, and 8 bases lay between the germline ends. The germline gives CDR1 MGHRA, CDR2 YSYEKL.